Listed below are T cell receptor beta chains from one sample, sequenced in a study of T-cell reconstitution after alpha-beta-depleted transplantation in children. MiXCR was run by TCRdb on the PCR reads, yielding one entry per CDR3 protein. The sample lists about 400,000 distinct CDR3 sequences, 10% to 15% occurring once. The input for sequencing was PBMCs, taken from the stem cell graft. These receptors all come from a human donor who donated a stem cell graft to a child with Fanconi anemia. CDR3s include the opening cysteine and the closing phenylalanine or tryptophan. D genes are given only for firm matches. Where a row states a size, it is once, few, many or the class of an expanded clone; other rows omit it.

>TRBJ1-1|17|TRBV4-3|few|TRBD1
TGCGCCAGCAGCCAAGTGGGTCCAGGGGACAGGAACACTGAAGCTTTCTTT
CASSQVGPGDRNTEAFF
>TRBJ2-1|14|TRBV12-3/TRBV12-4|-|TRBD1
TGTGCCAGCAGTTTAAGACAGGGGGTCAATGAGCAGTTCTTC
CASSLRQGVNEQFF
>TRBJ1-1|15|TRBV11-2|many|-
TGTGCCAGCAGCCATCGGGCGGTGATGAACACTGAAGCTTTCTTT
CASSHRAVMNTEAFF
>TRBJ2-5|17|TRBV7-2|-|-
TGTGCCAGCAGCTTAGTCGCAGCCCGGGGGATACAAGAGACCCAGTACTTC
CASSLVAARGIQETQYF
>TRBJ1-1|15|TRBV5-4|-|TRBD1
TGTGCCAGCAGCCCAGGACAGGGAAGAAACACTGAAGCTTTCTTT
CASSPGQGRNTEAFF
>TRBJ2-4|16|TRBV30|-|-
TGTGCCTGGAGTGCGGCATCAAGCCTAGCCAAAAACATTCAGTACTTC
CAWSAASSLAKNIQYF
>TRBJ1-2|19|TRBV5-1|-|TRBD1
TGCGCCAGCAGCTTGGGCCACACGGGACAGGTGGGGGCTTTGGATGGCTACACCTTC
CASSLGHTGQVGALDGYTF
>TRBJ1-1|15|TRBV12-3/TRBV12-4|-|-
TGTGCCAGCAGCCGATCGGACCATCTCGGCACTGAAGCTTTCTTT
CASSRSDHLGTEAFF
>TRBJ2-1|14|TRBV9|many|TRBD2
TGTGCCAGCAGCCCCGAGCAGGTAGCGGGGGAGCAGTTCTTC
CASSPEQVAGEQFF
>TRBJ2-5|12|TRBV5-1|many|-
TGCGCCAGCTTTCTACAAAAAGAGACCCAGTACTTC
CASFLQKETQYF
>TRBJ1-1|15|TRBV27|-|-
TGTGCCAGCAGTTTTGATGCAGACTTGAACACTGAAGCTTTCTTT
CASSFDADLNTEAFF
>TRBJ2-3|15|TRBV5-1|few|-
TGCGCCAGCAGCTTGGAAGGAGGGTTCGGAGATACGCAGTATTTT
CASSLEGGFGDTQYF
>TRBJ2-3|14|TRBV9|many|-
TGTGCCAGCAGCGTAGACCCAGAAACAGATACGCAGTATTTT
CASSVDPETDTQYF
>TRBJ1-2|13|TRBV2|few|-
TGTGCCTCCGTGAAACTGGACTACTATGGCTACACCTTC
CASVKLDYYGYTF
>TRBJ1-5|15|TRBV12-3/TRBV12-4|-|TRBD1
TGTGCCAGCAGCCAGGGGGCAGTCGGATATCAGCCCCAGCATTTT
CASSQGAVGYQPQHF
>TRBJ2-7|15|TRBV12-3/TRBV12-4|-|TRBD1
TGTGCCAGCAGTTCCGGGGACAGCCTACTCTACGAGCAGTACTTC
CASSSGDSLLYEQYF
>TRBJ2-3|17|TRBV5-1|few|TRBD2
TGCGCCAGCAGCTTGGACAGCGGGGGTTTTGGCACAGATACGCAGTATTTT
CASSLDSGGFGTDTQYF
>TRBJ2-1|15|TRBV29-1|-|-
TGCAGCGTTGATGCCATTGTAGCCAACTCCGATGAGCAGTTCTTC
CSVDAIVANSDEQFF
>TRBJ2-1|16|TRBV5-1|many|-
TGCGCCAGCAGCTTGGCCATAGAAACGAGGAGGGGTGAGCAGTTCTTC
CASSLAIETRRGEQFF
>TRBJ1-6|15|TRBV6-1|few|-
TGTGCCAGCACCTTAGATGGTTTTGCTAATTCACCCCTCCACTTT
CASTLDGFANSPLHF
>TRBJ2-3|15|TRBV12-3/TRBV12-4|few|-
TGTGCCAGTTCACGGGACGTGGGTGGGGCAGATACGCAGTATTTT
CASSRDVGGADTQYF
>TRBJ2-7|15|TRBV4-3|many|TRBD1
TGCGCCAGCAGCCTAAGACAGGGGACAGACTACGAGCAGTACTTC
CASSLRQGTDYEQYF
>TRBJ2-3|15|TRBV14|few|TRBD1
TGTGCCAGCAGCCAAAGGACAGGCAACACAGATACGCAGTATTTT
CASSQRTGNTDTQYF
>TRBJ1-1|14|TRBV6-2/TRBV6-3|few|-
TGTGCCAGCATCACTCCCCACAGGATCACTGAAGCTTTCTTT
CASITPHRITEAFF
>TRBJ2-7|16|TRBV5-1|many|TRBD1
TGCGCCAGCAGCTTGACGGGACAGGGACATACCTACGAGCAGTACTTC
CASSLTGQGHTYEQYF
>TRBJ2-3|14|TRBV2|-|TRBD2
TGTGCCGGCACCGGGACTAGCCAGGCAGATACGCAGTATTTT
CAGTGTSQADTQYF
>TRBJ1-3|14|TRBV7-9|many|-
TGTGCCAGCAGCTCCGACGGGGGTGGAAACACCATATATTTT
CASSSDGGGNTIYF
>TRBJ2-1|13|TRBV12-3/TRBV12-4|few|-
TGTGCCAGCAGTTTACCTCCTTTACATGAGCAGTTCTTC
CASSLPPLHEQFF
>TRBJ2-2|14|TRBV18|many|-
TGTGCCAGCTCACCCTACCGTGACACCGGGGAGCTGTTTTTT
CASSPYRDTGELFF
>TRBJ2-3|18|TRBV5-1|many|-
TGCGCCAGCAGCCCGGAGGAGAGAGACTACTCCATCACAGATACGCAGTATTTT
CASSPEERDYSITDTQYF
>TRBJ1-1|14|TRBV20-1|few|-
TGCAGTGCTAGAGGTGGGAAAGGGACCCTTGAAGCTTTCTTT
CSARGGKGTLEAFF
>TRBJ2-1|14|TRBV5-1|many|-
TGCGCCAGCAGCCCGCAGGGTTCCTACAATGAGCAGTTCTTC
CASSPQGSYNEQFF
>TRBJ2-2|14|TRBV5-1|few|TRBD2
TGCGCCAGCAGCAATGGGGGGGAAGACGGGGAGCTGTTTTTT
CASSNGGEDGELFF
>TRBJ1-2|14|TRBV28|many|TRBD1
TGTGCCAGCAGCGGGACAGGACTCGACTATGGCTACACCTTC
CASSGTGLDYGYTF
>TRBJ2-1|16|TRBV28|-|-
TGTGCCAGCAGGACTAGGGGGGGGGCTTCCTACAATGAGCAGTTCTTC
CASRTRGGASYNEQFF
>TRBJ1-2|12|TRBV29-1|many|-
TGCAGCGTTGAAGAGAAAAGGGATGGCTACACCTTC
CSVEEKRDGYTF
>TRBJ2-2|15|TRBV7-2|-|TRBD1
TGTGCCAGCAAACGGACAGGGGCGGACACCGGGGAGCTGTTTTTT
CASKRTGADTGELFF
>TRBJ1-5|14|TRBV28|few|-
TGTGCCAGCAGTCGAGACAGCGTCAATCAGCCCCAGCATTTT
CASSRDSVNQPQHF
>TRBJ1-5|17|TRBV18|-|-
TGTGCCAGCTCACCCCGGAGAGACACGGGGAGCAATCAGCCCCAGCATTTT
CASSPRRDTGSNQPQHF
>TRBJ1-2|14|TRBV7-2|-|TRBD1
TGTGCCAGCAGCCAAAACAGGGGGGGCCTTTTCTACACCTTC
CASSQNRGGLFYTF
>TRBJ2-7|16|TRBV4-2|few|TRBD2
TGTGCCAGCAGCCAGGCTTCGATGGGACTAGCAATCGAGCAGTACTTC
CASSQASMGLAIEQYF
>TRBJ2-3|16|TRBV20-1|few|TRBD1
TGCAGTGCTAGTAGTTTTTCGGGACAGGGGACAGATACGCAGTATTTT
CSASSFSGQGTDTQYF
>TRBJ2-7|14|TRBV18|-|-
TGTGCCAGCTCACCTCTCCCCCAATCCTACGAGCAGTACTTC
CASSPLPQSYEQYF
>TRBJ1-5|16|TRBV6-2/TRBV6-3|many|TRBD1
TGTGCCAGCAGCCCTAGGGGGCAAATCGGCAATCAGCCCCAGCATTTT
CASSPRGQIGNQPQHF
>TRBJ1-1|15|TRBV20-1|-|-
TGCAGTGCTAGACCGACCCATCTACTGAACACTGAAGCTTTCTTT
CSARPTHLLNTEAFF
>TRBJ2-1|13|TRBV6-1|-|-
TGTGCCAGCAGGCGAGGGGAGACGAATGAGCAGTTCTTC
CASRRGETNEQFF
>TRBJ1-1|13|TRBV18|few|-
TGTGCCAGCTCACCACAACAGACCCTTGAAGCTTTCTTT
CASSPQQTLEAFF